These T cell receptor beta chains were read from a single sample in a study of CD8 T cells in ankylosing spondylitis. TCRdb reprocessed the 5' RACE reads with MiXCR, giving one entry per CDR3 protein. The data contain some 250,000 distinct CDR3 sequences, 7.5% to 9% of them singletons. The source material was blood, either unsorted or a sorted T cell fraction (not recorded which). All receptors derive from a male donor with ankylosing spondylitis or in good health (not recorded which). The CDR3 runs from the conserved cysteine through the conserved F or W. D genes are given only for firm matches. Rows may omit the clone size; those that give it use once, few, many or a size class.

V gene,J gene,clone size,D gene,CDR3 protein,CDR3 DNA
TRBV15,TRBJ1-4,many,-,CATSRVGARDEKLFF,TGTGCCACCAGCAGAGTGGGGGCGAGGGATGAAAAACTGTTTTTT
TRBV7-2,TRBJ1-2,many,-,CASSSPGVYGYTF,TGTGCCAGCAGCTCCCCTGGGGTCTATGGCTACACCTTC
TRBV20-1,TRBJ2-7,few,TRBD2,CSAVTRGRGDEQYF,TGCAGTGCTGTTACTCGTGGACGGGGGGACGAGCAGTACTTC
TRBV20-1,TRBJ1-3,many,-,CSARRGGSGNTIYF,TGCAGTGCTAGGAGAGGAGGCTCTGGAAACACCATATATTTT
TRBV20-1,TRBJ1-3,many,-,CSARDDSHGNTIYF,TGCAGTGCTAGAGATGACAGCCACGGAAACACCATATATTTT
TRBV20-1,TRBJ2-1,many,TRBD2,CSAGVWREFYNEQFF,TGCAGTGCTGGCGTCTGGCGGGAGTTCTACAATGAGCAGTTCTTC
TRBV30,TRBJ2-1,-,TRBD2,CAWSVAGGGQKGQFF,TGTGCCTGGAGTGTCGCGGGGGGGGGACAAAAGGGGCAGTTCTTC
TRBV4-3,TRBJ2-1,many,TRBD2,CASSHGGVSSYNEQFF,TGCGCCAGCAGCCATGGGGGGGTAAGCTCCTACAATGAGCAGTTCTTC
TRBV7-2,TRBJ2-7,few,-,CASSLGVSLPYEQYF,TGTGCCAGCAGCTTAGGGGTTTCTCTTCCCTACGAGCAGTACTTC
TRBV27,TRBJ2-2,-,-,CASGGRGELFF,TGTGCCAGCGGGGGGCGCGGGGAGCTGTTTTTT
TRBV12-3/TRBV12-4,TRBJ1-1,many,-,CASSLGGGTEAFF,TGTGCCAGCAGTTTAGGTGGGGGTACTGAAGCTTTCTTT
TRBV4-3,TRBJ1-2,few,-,CASSRHSGTAVSTF,TGCGCCAGCAGCCGACACTCTGGGACGGCCGTCAGCACCTTC
TRBV11-2,TRBJ2-7,many,TRBD2,CASSLDRRSGGPFYEQYF,TGTGCCAGCAGCTTAGATCGGAGAAGCGGGGGCCCCTTCTACGAGCAGTACTTC
TRBV6-6,TRBJ1-4,many,-,CATRGRNEKLFF,TGTGCCACCCGCGGCCGTAATGAAAAACTGTTTTTT
TRBV29-1,TRBJ2-7,many,-,CSVQGSYEQYF,TGCAGCGTTCAGGGATCCTACGAGCAGTACTTC
TRBV7-2,TRBJ2-2,many,TRBD2,CASSNQPGLAGGGELFF,TGTGCCAGCAGCAACCAACCGGGACTAGCGGGAGGTGGGGAGCTGTTTTTT
TRBV29-1,TRBJ1-2,many,-,CSVEDGLTDGYTF,TGCAGCGTTGAAGATGGCCTAACGGATGGCTACACCTTC
TRBV6-1,TRBJ2-7,many,TRBD2,CATSGLAGFDEQYF,TGTGCCACTTCGGGCCTAGCGGGGTTCGACGAGCAGTACTTC
TRBV20-1,TRBJ2-3,many,TRBD2,CSAIGLAGESTDTQYF,TGCAGTGCTATCGGACTAGCGGGAGAGAGCACAGATACGCAGTATTTT
TRBV5-1,TRBJ1-6,-,-,CASSSDGKGYNSPLHF,TGCGCCAGCAGCTCGGATGGGAAGGGGTATAATTCACCCCTCCACTTT
TRBV4-3,TRBJ2-7,many,-,CASSQGLGPSYEQYF,TGCGCCAGCAGCCAAGGGCTGGGCCCCTCCTACGAGCAGTACTTC
TRBV7-3,TRBJ2-5,many,-,CASSSGLQETQYF,TGTGCCAGCAGCTCTGGGCTCCAAGAGACCCAGTACTTC
TRBV6-2/TRBV6-3,TRBJ1-6,-,-,CASSHPRSELNSPLHF,TGTGCCAGCAGCCATCCTCGGTCAGAGCTTAATTCACCCCTCCACTTT
TRBV29-1,TRBJ1-3,many,-,CSVPYGNTIYF,TGCAGCGTTCCTTATGGAAACACCATATATTTT
TRBV11-2,TRBJ2-7,many,-,CASSTPERPYEQYF,TGTGCCAGCAGCACCCCGGAACGTCCCTACGAGCAGTACTTC
TRBV6-2/TRBV6-3,TRBJ1-2,many,TRBD1,CASSYLQSLSDRGYGYTF,TGTGCCAGCAGTTACCTCCAGTCATTATCGGACAGGGGCTATGGCTACACCTTC
TRBV20-1,TRBJ1-3,many,TRBD1,CSAYHRGQGGSGNTIYF,TGCAGTGCTTACCACCGGGGACAGGGTGGCTCTGGAAACACCATATATTTT
TRBV7-3,TRBJ1-1,few,-,CASSLDLQTEAFF,TGTGCCAGCAGCTTGGATCTGCAGACTGAAGCTTTCTTT
TRBV12-3/TRBV12-4,TRBJ2-2,many,TRBD2,CASSSPTLRAGGTGELFF,TGTGCCAGCAGTTCCCCTACGCTTAGGGCGGGAGGAACCGGGGAGCTGTTTTTT
TRBV12-3/TRBV12-4,TRBJ2-5,few,TRBD1,CASLSRGRSETQYF,TGTGCCAGCCTATCCAGGGGGCGGTCAGAGACCCAGTACTTC
TRBV19,TRBJ1-2,many,-,CASRGGLYGYTF,TGTGCCAGTAGAGGGGGACTCTATGGCTACACCTTC
TRBV5-1,TRBJ1-1,many,-,CASSLRAGDTEAFF,TGCGCCAGCAGCTTGCGGGCAGGGGACACTGAAGCTTTCTTT
TRBV5-4,TRBJ1-3,-,-,CASRTDFSGNTIYF,TGTGCCAGCAGAACAGACTTCTCTGGAAACACCATATATTTT
TRBV7-2,TRBJ1-5,many,-,CASSLDLGPNQPQHF,TGTGCCAGCAGCCTTGACCTAGGCCCGAATCAGCCCCAGCATTTT
TRBV24-1,TRBJ2-2,many,-,CATSDKNTGELFF,TGTGCCACCAGTGATAAAAACACCGGGGAGCTGTTTTTT
TRBV20-1,TRBJ2-2,many,TRBD1,CSARDGHRGPTGELFF,TGCAGTGCTAGAGACGGGCACAGGGGGCCCACCGGGGAGCTGTTTTTT
TRBV30,TRBJ1-1,few,-,CAWRGLMNTEAFF,TGTGCCTGGAGAGGGCTCATGAACACTGAAGCTTTCTTT
TRBV7-2,TRBJ1-4,many,TRBD1,CASSLTGGANEKLFF,TGTGCCAGCAGCTTAACAGGGGGAGCTAATGAAAAACTGTTTTTT
TRBV29-1,TRBJ1-1,many,-,CSVLEGVNTEAFF,TGCAGCGTTCTAGAGGGCGTGAACACTGAAGCTTTCTTT
TRBV11-1,TRBJ2-3,few,TRBD1,CASSLGPLRDRDTDTQYF,TGTGCCAGCAGCTTAGGACCCCTCAGGGACAGGGACACAGATACGCAGTATTTT
TRBV20-1,TRBJ2-7,many,TRBD2,CSATSVLSYEQYF,TGCAGTGCCACTAGCGTGCTATCCTACGAGCAGTACTTC
TRBV7-9,TRBJ2-7,many,-,CASSLVPGKYEQYF,TGTGCCAGCAGCTTAGTCCCCGGGAAATACGAGCAGTACTTC
TRBV20-1,TRBJ1-5,many,-,CSASDRILSPDQPQHF,TGCAGTGCTAGCGACAGGATCCTCTCCCCCGATCAGCCCCAGCATTTT
TRBV7-9,TRBJ2-7,many,-,CASSSRDLTYEQYF,TGTGCCAGCAGCTCCCGGGACCTTACCTACGAGCAGTACTTC